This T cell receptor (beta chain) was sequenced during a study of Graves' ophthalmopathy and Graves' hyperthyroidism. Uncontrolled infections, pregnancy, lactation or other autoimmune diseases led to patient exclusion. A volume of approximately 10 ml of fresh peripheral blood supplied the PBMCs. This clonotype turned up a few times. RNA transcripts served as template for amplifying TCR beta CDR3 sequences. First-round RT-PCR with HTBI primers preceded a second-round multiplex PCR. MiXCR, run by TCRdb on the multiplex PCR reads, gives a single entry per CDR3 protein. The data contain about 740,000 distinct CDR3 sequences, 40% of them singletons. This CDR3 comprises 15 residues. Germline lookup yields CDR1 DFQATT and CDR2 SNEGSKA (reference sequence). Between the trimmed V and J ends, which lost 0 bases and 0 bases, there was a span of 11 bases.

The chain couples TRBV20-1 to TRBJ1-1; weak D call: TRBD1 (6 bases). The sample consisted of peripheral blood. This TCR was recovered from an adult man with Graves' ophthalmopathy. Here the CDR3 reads CSARDQGHLNTEAFF. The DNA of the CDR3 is TGCAGTGCTAGAGATCAGGGACACCTGAACACTGAAGCTTTCTTT.